The 29 T cell receptor beta chains presented below share a single source sample, sequenced in a study of vaccination and CD4 T cells after COVID-19. Antigens of these TCRs are unknown. Sequencing of the DNA from cultured CD4+ T cells was carried out with the Oncomine TCR Beta short-read assay. TCRdb processed the PCR reads anew with MiXCR; each CDR3 protein has one entry. Of around 15,000 distinct CDR3 sequences listed, around 45% are singletons. Described treatment: approximately 10-day PBMC culture with coronavirus spike peptide pools or control peptides (ViraFEST assay). The sample consisted of CD4+ T cells from blood, cultured in vitro, taken before SARS-CoV-2 vaccination. The receptors were gathered from a human donor who received a COVID-19 vaccine.

This clonotype was recorded a few times. The rearrangement links TRBV6-1 to TRBJ2-1; D remains ambiguous. Trimming removed 5 bases from V and 8 bases from J, with 7 bases in between. The CDR3 extends over 11 amino acids. Germline V gives CDR1 MNHNS, CDR2 SASEGT. CDR3 region: CASSRRHEQFF. DNA of the CDR3: TGTGCCAGCAGTCGTAGACATGAGCAGTTCTTC.

This clonotype was counted only a few times. The chain couples TRBV5-1 to TRBJ1-2; possibly TRBD1 for D (5 bases). The V end lost 0 bases, the J end lost 3 bases, and 6 bases lay between the germline ends. CDR1 is SGHRS, CDR2 YFSETQ, per germline. This CDR3 comprises 13 residues. CDR3 protein: CASSLVGDYGYTF. As DNA, the CDR3 is TGCGCCAGCAGCTTGGTGGGGGACTATGGCTACACCTTC. Variable domain in full (rest from reference TRBV5-1 and TRBJ1-2): KAGVTQTPRYLIKTRGQQVTLSCSPISGHRSVSWYQQTPGQGLQFLFEYFSETQRNKGNFPGRFSGRQFSNSRSEMNVSTLELGDSALYLCASSLVGDYGYTFGSGTRLTVV.

In this sample, this clonotype turned up a few times. The V and J genes are TRBV2 and TRBJ1-1, with TRBD1 as a possible D gene (5 bases). Germline V gives CDR1 SNHLY, CDR2 FYNNEI. The CDR3 consists of 15 residues. The ends were cut back, 5 bases at V and 1 base at J, with 14 bases in the middle. DNA for the CDR3: TGTGCCAGCAGTCCCCATGGGGCGCGGAACACTGAAGCTTTCTTT. Translation: CASSPHGARNTEAFF.

A few counts support this clonotype. The rearrangement uses TRBV2 and TRBJ1-5, with a weak D call TRBD1 (6 bases). Germline CDR1 SNHLY, CDR2 FYNNEI. The CDR3 is 15 residues long. The V end lost 5 bases, the J end lost 2 bases, and 13 bases lay between the germline ends. The CDR3 nucleotides are TGTGCCAGCAGTAAAACAGGGTCGGGCAATCAGCCCCAGCATTTT. It is translated as CASSKTGSGNQPQHF. Together with reference TRBV2 and TRBJ1-5, the CDR3 gives the full variable domain: EPEVTQTPSHQVTQMGQEVILRCVPISNHLYFYWYRQILGQKVEFLVSFYNNEISEKSEIFDDQFSVERPDGSNFTLKIRSTKLEDSAMYFCASSKTGSGNQPQHFGDGTRLSIL.

The V and J genes are TRBV29-1 and TRBJ2-7, with a weak D call TRBD2 (5 bases). V was trimmed by 8 bases and J by 4 bases, leaving 15 bases between them. Germline CDR1 SQVTM, CDR2 ANQGSEA. CDR3 size: 12 residues. CDR3 DNA sequence: TGCAGCATCAAACCGGGGAGATACGAGCAGTACTTC. It codes for CSIKPGRYEQYF.

This sequence joins TRBV12-3 or TRBV12-4 and TRBJ2-3, with TRBD2 identical over 8 bases. There are 16 residues in the CDR3. The ends lost 1 base at V and 0 bases at J; junction bases unmatched: 3. CDR3 DNA sequence: TGTGCCAGCAGTTTAGATAGCGGGGTTAGCACAGATACGCAGTATTTT. Translated: CASSLDSGVSTDTQYF.

The gene calls are TRBV7-2 and TRBJ2-4; 8 bases agree with TRBD1. CDR1 SGHTA and CDR2 FQGNSA come from the germline V gene. This CDR3 is 17 amino acids long. After removal of 1 base from V and 5 bases from J, the junction contained 10 bases not matched to a gene. The CDR3 is CASSLGAGGRVENIQYF. For the CDR3, the DNA is TGTGCCAGCAGCTTAGGGGCAGGGGGCCGCGTGGAAAACATTCAGTACTTC.

This sequence joins TRBV2 and TRBJ1-5, with 11 bases aligning to TRBD1. This CDR3 region has 15 residues. With V trimmed by 6 bases and J by 1 base, 2 bases remained unmatched. Germline V gene lookup returns CDR1 SNHLY and CDR2 FYNNEI. The CDR3 sequence is CASRGDRGSNQPQHF. For the CDR3, the DNA is TGTGCCAGCAGGGGGGACAGGGGGAGCAATCAGCCCCAGCATTTT.

The chain links TRBV20-1 to TRBJ1-5; 12 bases match TRBD1. CDR1 and CDR2 from the germline V gene are DFQATT and SNEGSKA (reference sequence). The CDR3 runs 19 residues. V lost 4 bases to trimming and J lost 1 base; unmatched junction nucleotides: 14. DNA of the CDR3: TGCAGTGCTACCGACCTTTCGGGACAGGGGGCGCGGAGCAATCAGCCCCAGCATTTT. It specifies CSATDLSGQGARSNQPQHF.

This chain links TRBV6-1 with TRBJ2-3; 11 bases map to TRBD1. Germline CDR1 is MNHNS and CDR2 is SASEGT. The CDR3 is 15 amino acids. V was clipped by 3 bases and J by 8 bases; unmatched bases: 7. The CDR3 is CASSEAGQGVGTQYF. Written as DNA, the CDR3 is TGTGCCAGCAGTGAGGCGGGACAGGGGGTTGGTACGCAGTATTTT.

This sequence joins TRBV19 and TRBJ1-2; weak D call: TRBD1 (6 bases). The CDR3 extends over 14 amino acids. V gave up 6 bases and J gave up 7 bases, with 18 bases separating them. The germline V gene encodes CDR1 LNHDA and CDR2 SQIVND (reference sequence). The DNA for the CDR3 is TGTGCCAGTAGATGGGAGGGGGGCAGAGGTGGCTACACCTTC. It is translated as CASRWEGGRGGYTF. Complete variable domain (other parts from reference TRBV19 and TRBJ1-2): DGGITQSPKYLFRKEGQNVTLSCEQNLNHDAMYWYRQDPGQGLRLIYYSQIVNDFQKGDIAEGYSVSREKKESFPLTVTSAQKNPTAFYLCASRWEGGRGGYTFGSGTRLTVV.

The chain uses TRBV25-1 and TRBJ2-5; perhaps TRBD1 as D (6 bases). V dropped 6 bases and J dropped 5 bases, with 16 bases sitting between them. The V gene's germline CDR1 is MGHDK and CDR2 SYGVNS. The CDR3 spans 14 residues. As DNA, the CDR3 is TGTGCCAGCAGCGAGTATGCAAGGGGGGAGACCCAGTACTTC. As protein: CASSEYARGETQYF. The full variable domain, with the rest looked up from reference TRBV25-1 and TRBJ2-5, is EADIYQTPRYLVIGTGKKITLECSQTMGHDKMYWYQQDPGMELHLIHYSYGVNSTEKGDLSSESTVSRIRTEHFPLTLESARPSHTSQYLCASSEYARGETQYFGPGTRLLVL.

This clonotype was counted a few times. V gene TRBV20-1 combines with J gene TRBJ1-2, with D unclear. Germline V gives CDR1 DFQATT, CDR2 SNEGSKA (reference sequence). This CDR3 has 15 residues. Trimming pared 0 bases from V and 8 bases from J, leaving 19 bases between. The CDR3 coding sequence is TGCAGTGCTAGAGATCTGCGCAGCGTCCCTGGAGGCTACACCTTC. This gives the protein CSARDLRSVPGGYTF.

This clonotype came up once. V and J are TRBV5-4 and TRBJ2-7; 11 bases line up with TRBD1. V shed 0 bases, J shed 7 bases, and the junction held 9 bases outside the gene matches. In germline, CDR1 is SGHNT, CDR2 YYREEE (reference sequence). The CDR3 runs 16 residues. The CDR3 region is CASSLGGPDRGREQYF. CDR3 coding DNA: TGTGCCAGCAGCTTGGGGGGCCCGGACAGGGGGCGAGAGCAGTACTTC.

This clonotype appeared a few times. The rearrangement uses TRBV7-8 and TRBJ1-1; the D gene is possibly TRBD1 (6 bases). Per germline, CDR1 SGHVS and CDR2 FQNEAQ. With 6 bases removed from V and 4 bases from J, the gap between germline ends came to 18 bases. The CDR3 is made up of 15 amino acids. Here the CDR3 DNA reads TGTGCCAGCAGGATAACAGGGCGGGGGGGCACTGAAGCTTTCTTT. Amino acids: CASRITGRGGTEAFF. Full variable domain (remainder filled in from reference TRBV7-8 and TRBJ1-1): GAGVSQSPRYKVAKRGQDVALRCDPISGHVSLFWYQQALGQGPEFLTYFQNEAQLDKSGLPSDRFFAERPEGSVSTLKIQRTQQEDSAVYLCASRITGRGGTEAFFGQGTRLTVV.

The chain is built from TRBV5-1 and TRBJ1-5; 10 bases are shared with TRBD1. This CDR3 region has 14 residues. Germline CDR1 reads SGHRS; CDR2 reads YFSETQ. The V gene end was trimmed by 4 bases and the J gene end by 5 bases; junction bases not matched to a gene: 3. The CDR3 spells CASSAGTGDQPQHF. CDR3 in DNA: TGCGCCAGCAGCGCCGGGACAGGGGATCAGCCCCAGCATTTT. Complete variable domain (other parts from reference TRBV5-1 and TRBJ1-5): KAGVTQTPRYLIKTRGQQVTLSCSPISGHRSVSWYQQTPGQGLQFLFEYFSETQRNKGNFPGRFSGRQFSNSRSEMNVSTLELGDSALYLCASSAGTGDQPQHFGDGTRLSIL.

The genes are TRBV2 and TRBJ1-3, with no clear D. Trimming took 3 bases from V and 0 from J, leaving 6 bases between them. The CDR3 covers 14 residues. CDR1 and CDR2 from the germline V gene are SNHLY and FYNNEI. In nucleotides, the CDR3 is TGTGCCAGCAGTGAGCACGCCTCTGGAAACACCATATATTTT. Protein: CASSEHASGNTIYF.

This clonotype has more than one count but fewer than ten. CDR3 DNA sequence: TGTGCCAGCAGTAGGGACAGGGGAGGAAACACCATATATTTT. Its protein is CASSRDRGGNTIYF. The chain combines TRBV2 with TRBJ1-3; 10 bases map to TRBD1. V was pared by 5 bases and J by 4 bases, with 2 bases of the junction left unmatched. Germline-derived CDR1 and CDR2 are SNHLY and FYNNEI. The CDR3 runs to 14 residues.

The chain couples TRBV24-1 to TRBJ2-2; 8 nucleotides agree with TRBD1. The V gene's germline CDR1 is KGHDR and CDR2 SFDVKD. The J segment lost 6 bases and the V segment lost 5 bases, leaving 10 bases of the junction unmatched. The CDR3 consists of 16 residues. The CDR3 coding sequence is TGTGCCACCAGTGGGTCGATCCAGGGGGCGTCCGGGGAGCTGTTTTTT. Translation gives CATSGSIQGASGELFF.

The chain employs TRBV5-1 and TRBJ1-1; D may be TRBD1 (5 bases). Germline CDR1 reads SGHRS; CDR2 reads YFSETQ. The CDR3 spans 13 residues. V lost 4 bases, J lost 2 bases, and 9 bases lay in between. In nucleotides, the CDR3 is TGCGCCAGCAGCGAGAGGGGAAACACTGAAGCTTTCTTT. Residues: CASSERGNTEAFF.

In this sample, this clonotype turned up a few times. The chain carries TRBV20-1 and TRBJ2-2; possible D gene TRBD2, 6 bases. The germline gives CDR1 DFQATT, CDR2 SNEGSKA (reference sequence). Trimming cost V 0 bases and J 6 bases, with 17 bases left between them. This CDR3 is built from 16 residues. This CDR3 reads CSARDRRLDGAGELFF. The CDR3 region has the DNA TGCAGTGCTAGAGATCGGCGACTAGACGGCGCCGGGGAGCTGTTTTTT.

The chain carries TRBV6-7 and TRBJ1-2; 8 bases agree with TRBD1. Being an ORF, TRBV6-7 has a function that is uncertain. Germline trimming cut 7 bases from V and 7 bases from J; bases unmatched to any gene: 11. This CDR3 contains 14 residues. This chain's CDR3 is CASTRTGFEGGYTF. CDR3 nucleotides: TGTGCCAGCACCCGGACAGGGTTTGAAGGTGGCTACACCTTC.

The chain joins TRBV10-3 to TRBJ1-5; 9 bases map to TRBD1. This CDR3 is 15 amino acids long. Germline trimming cut 11 bases from V and 1 base from J; bases unmatched to any gene: 9. CDR1 is ENHRY and CDR2 is SYGVKD in the germline V gene. CDR3 protein: CASRPDRGSNQPQHF. The DNA for the CDR3 is TGTGCCTCTAGGCCCGACAGGGGGAGCAATCAGCCCCAGCATTTT.

This clonotype was observed a few times. The gene calls are TRBV6-5 and TRBJ1-2, with D perhaps TRBD1 (5 bases). Germline V CDR1 and CDR2: MNHEY, SVGAGI. The V and J ends lost 2 bases and 7 bases respectively, with 11 bases between them. This CDR3 region has 13 residues. The CDR3 region has the DNA TGTGCCAGCAGTTACCCGGGGGGTGGTGGCTACACCTTC. It encodes CASSYPGGGGYTF.

The V and J genes are TRBV12-5 and TRBJ1-5; no clear D. The CDR3 is 15 residues long. Trimming stripped 3 bases from V and 5 bases from J, with 14 bases between. Per germline, CDR1 LGHNT and CDR2 FRNRAP. The CDR3 sequence: CASGLDRRLHQPQHF. The DNA for the CDR3 is TGTGCTAGTGGTTTAGATAGACGCCTCCATCAGCCCCAGCATTTT. Based on the CDR3 plus reference TRBV12-5 and TRBJ1-5, the full variable domain is DARVTQTPRHKVTEMGQEVTMRCQPILGHNTVFWYRQTMMQGLELLAYFRNRAPLDDSGMPKDRFSAEMPDATLATLKIQPSEPRDSAVYFCASGLDRRLHQPQHFGDGTRLSIL.

This chain connects TRBV21-1 to TRBJ2-7; the table's D call, TRBD1, was not checked against the DNA. TRBV21-1 is a pseudogene. CDR3 length: 16 amino acids. In nucleotides, the CDR3 is TGTGCCAGCAGTCTAGGGTGGGACAGGGGCCTCTACGAGCAGTACTTC. Protein product: CASSLGWDRGLYEQYF.

This clonotype was seen only a few times. The V call is TRBV5-1, the J call TRBJ1-2; D is uncertain. The CDR3 covers 13 residues. The germline CDR1 and CDR2 sequences are SGHRS and YFSETQ. Deletions cut 5 bases from V and 4 bases from J, with 12 bases between. The CDR3 region is CASSFQDGYGYTF. DNA of the CDR3: TGCGCCAGCAGTTTTCAGGACGGCTATGGCTACACCTTC.

To note about this clonotype: The junction departs from germline at one end; a sequencing error may be responsible. This chain joins TRBV2 and TRBJ2-3, with a possible D match to TRBD2 (7 bases). This CDR3 has 15 amino acids. In germline, CDR1 is SNHLY, CDR2 FYNNEI. The CDR3 nucleotides read TGTGCCAGCAGTCCAGACAGCGGGGACACAGGTACGCAGTATTTT. Its protein product is CASSPDSGDTGTQYF.

The CDR3 DNA is TGCAGTGTCCCCCCGGGGGGGTCAAAGACCCAGTACTTC. It translates to CSVPPGGSKTQYF. The rearrangement uses TRBV20-1 and TRBJ2-5, with 8 bases aligning to TRBD2. From germline, CDR1 is DFQATT and CDR2 SNEGSKA (reference sequence). Trimming took 7 bases from V and 6 from J; bases not matched to a gene: 10. The CDR3 consists of 13 residues.